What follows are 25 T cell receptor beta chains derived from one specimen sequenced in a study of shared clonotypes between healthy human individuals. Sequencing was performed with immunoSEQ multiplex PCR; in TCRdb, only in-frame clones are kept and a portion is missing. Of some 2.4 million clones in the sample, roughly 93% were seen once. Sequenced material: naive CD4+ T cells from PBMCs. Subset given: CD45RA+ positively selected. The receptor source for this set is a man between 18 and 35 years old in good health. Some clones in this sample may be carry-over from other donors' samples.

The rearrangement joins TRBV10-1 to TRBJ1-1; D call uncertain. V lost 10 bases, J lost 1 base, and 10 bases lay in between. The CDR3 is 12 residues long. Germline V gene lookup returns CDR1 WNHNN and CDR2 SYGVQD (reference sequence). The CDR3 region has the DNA TGCGCCAACACGTGGGCGAACACTGAAGCTTTCTTT. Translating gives CANTWANTEAFF.

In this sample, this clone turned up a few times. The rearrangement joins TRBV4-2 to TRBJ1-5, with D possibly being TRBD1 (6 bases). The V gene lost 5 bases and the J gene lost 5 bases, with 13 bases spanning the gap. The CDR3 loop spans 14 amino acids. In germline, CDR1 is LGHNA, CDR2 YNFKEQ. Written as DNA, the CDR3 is TGTGCCAGCAGCACACAGGGTACCCATCAGCCCCAGCATTTT. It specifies CASSTQGTHQPQHF.

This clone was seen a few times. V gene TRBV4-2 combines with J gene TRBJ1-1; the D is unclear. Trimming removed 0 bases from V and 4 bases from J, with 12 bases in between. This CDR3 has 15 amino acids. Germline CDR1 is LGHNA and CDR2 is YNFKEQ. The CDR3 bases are TGTGCCAGCAGCCAAGATCGGTGGGCCCTCACTGAAGCTTTCTTT. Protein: CASSQDRWALTEAFF.

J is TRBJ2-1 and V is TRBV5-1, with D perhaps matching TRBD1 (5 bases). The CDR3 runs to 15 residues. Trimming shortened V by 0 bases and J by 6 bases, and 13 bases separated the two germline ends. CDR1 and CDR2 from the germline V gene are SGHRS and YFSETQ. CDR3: CASSLALGVGNEQFF. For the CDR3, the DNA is TGCGCCAGCAGCTTGGCCTTAGGGGTCGGCAATGAGCAGTTCTTC.

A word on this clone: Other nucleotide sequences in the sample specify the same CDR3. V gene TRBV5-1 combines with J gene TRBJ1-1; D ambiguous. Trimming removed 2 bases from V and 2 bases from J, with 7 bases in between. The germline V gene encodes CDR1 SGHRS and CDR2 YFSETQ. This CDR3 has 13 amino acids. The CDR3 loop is CASSFDGNTEAFF. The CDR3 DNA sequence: TGCGCCAGCAGCTTCGACGGAAACACTGAAGCTTTCTTT.

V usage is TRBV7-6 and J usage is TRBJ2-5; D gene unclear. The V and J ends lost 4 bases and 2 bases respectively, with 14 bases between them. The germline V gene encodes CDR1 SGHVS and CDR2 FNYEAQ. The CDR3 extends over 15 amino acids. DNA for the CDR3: TGTGCCAGCAGCTCCTCCCTTGGCATTCAAGAGACCCAGTACTTC. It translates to CASSSSLGIQETQYF.

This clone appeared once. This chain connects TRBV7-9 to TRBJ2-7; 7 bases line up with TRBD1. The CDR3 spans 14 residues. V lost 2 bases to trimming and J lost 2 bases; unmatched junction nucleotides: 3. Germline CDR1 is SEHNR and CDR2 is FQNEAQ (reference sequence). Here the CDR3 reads CASSLTQGAYEQYF. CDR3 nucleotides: TGTGCCAGCAGCTTAACGCAGGGGGCCTACGAGCAGTACTTC.

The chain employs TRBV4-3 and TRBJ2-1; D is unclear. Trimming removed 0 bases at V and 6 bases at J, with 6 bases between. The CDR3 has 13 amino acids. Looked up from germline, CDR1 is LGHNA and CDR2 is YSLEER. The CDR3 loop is CASSQEYGNEQFF. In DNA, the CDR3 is TGCGCCAGCAGCCAAGAATATGGCAATGAGCAGTTCTTC.

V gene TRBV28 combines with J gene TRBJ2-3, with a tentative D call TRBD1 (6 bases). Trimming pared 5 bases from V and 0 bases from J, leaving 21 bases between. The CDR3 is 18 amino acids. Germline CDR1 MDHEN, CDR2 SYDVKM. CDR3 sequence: CASSAGLGAISSTDTQYF. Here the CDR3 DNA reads TGTGCCAGCAGTGCCGGGTTGGGGGCGATTTCGAGCACAGATACGCAGTATTTT.

The CDR3 sequence: CASSPAGLGTDTQYF. The CDR3 coding sequence is TGTGCCAGCAGCCCCGCCGGCTTAGGTACAGATACGCAGTATTTT. The genes are TRBV7-3 and TRBJ2-3, with D unclear. With 5 bases removed from V and 3 bases from J, the gap between germline ends came to 15 bases. Looked up from germline, CDR1 is SGHTA and CDR2 is FQGTGA. The CDR3 spans 15 residues. The variable domain in full, completed from reference TRBV7-3 and TRBJ2-3, reads GAGVSQTPSNKVTEKGKYVELRCDPISGHTALYWYRQSLGQGPEFLIYFQGTGAADDSGLPNDRFFAVRPEGSVSTLKIQRTERGDSAVYLCASSPAGLGTDTQYFGPGTRLTVL.

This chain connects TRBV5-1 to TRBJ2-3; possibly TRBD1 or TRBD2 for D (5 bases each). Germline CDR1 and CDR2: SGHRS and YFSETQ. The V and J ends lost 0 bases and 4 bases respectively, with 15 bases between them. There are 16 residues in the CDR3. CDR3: CASSLAHTRDPDTQYF. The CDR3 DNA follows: TGCGCCAGCAGCTTGGCCCATACAAGGGACCCAGATACGCAGTATTTT.

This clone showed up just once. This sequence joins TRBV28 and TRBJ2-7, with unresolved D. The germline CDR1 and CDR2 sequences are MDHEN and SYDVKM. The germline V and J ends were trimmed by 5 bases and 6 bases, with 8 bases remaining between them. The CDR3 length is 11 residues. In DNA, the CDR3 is TGTGCCAGCAGTAATCTCTCCGAGCAGTACTTC. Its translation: CASSNLSEQYF. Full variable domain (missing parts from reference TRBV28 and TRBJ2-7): DVKVTQSSRYLVKRTGEKVFLECVQDMDHENMFWYRQDPGLGLRLIYFSYDVKMKEKGDIPEGYSVSREKKERFSLILESASTNQTSMYLCASSNLSEQYFGPGTRLTVT.

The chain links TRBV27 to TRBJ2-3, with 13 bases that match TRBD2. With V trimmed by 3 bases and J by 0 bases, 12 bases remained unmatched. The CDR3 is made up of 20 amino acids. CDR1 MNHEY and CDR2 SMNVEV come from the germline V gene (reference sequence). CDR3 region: CASSFGPGLAGDWSTDTQYF. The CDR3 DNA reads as TGTGCCAGCAGTTTTGGCCCCGGACTAGCGGGAGATTGGAGCACAGATACGCAGTATTTT.

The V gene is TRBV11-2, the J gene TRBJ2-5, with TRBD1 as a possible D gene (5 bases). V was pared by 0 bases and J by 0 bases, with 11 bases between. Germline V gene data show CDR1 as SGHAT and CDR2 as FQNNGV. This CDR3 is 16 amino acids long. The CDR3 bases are TGTGCCAGCAGCTTAGATCTCGACAGATACCAAGAGACCCAGTACTTC. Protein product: CASSLDLDRYQETQYF.

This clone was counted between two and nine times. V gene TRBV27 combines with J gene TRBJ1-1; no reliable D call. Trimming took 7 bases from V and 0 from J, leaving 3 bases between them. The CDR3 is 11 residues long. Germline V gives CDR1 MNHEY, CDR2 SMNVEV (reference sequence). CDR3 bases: TGTGCCAGCAAATTGAACACTGAAGCTTTCTTT. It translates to CASKLNTEAFF.

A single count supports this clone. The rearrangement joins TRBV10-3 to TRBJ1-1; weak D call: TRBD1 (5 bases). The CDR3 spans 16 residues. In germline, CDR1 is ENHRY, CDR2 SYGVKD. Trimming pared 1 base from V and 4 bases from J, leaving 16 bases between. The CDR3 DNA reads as TGTGCCATCAGTGAGTTGCCTGGGGGATTAGGCACTGAAGCTTTCTTT. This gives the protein CAISELPGGLGTEAFF.

The CDR3 nucleotides read TGTGCCAGTAGTATGGTAGGGGGCGTCACTGAAGCTTTCTTT. This translates into CASSMVGGVTEAFF. The rearrangement links TRBV19 to TRBJ1-1; 7 bases are shared with TRBD1. Unmatched junction bases numbered 5, after V lost 3 bases and J lost 4 bases. Germline V gene data show CDR1 as LNHDA and CDR2 as SQIVND (reference sequence). The CDR3 consists of 14 residues. The complete variable domain, with remaining parts taken from reference TRBV19 and TRBJ1-1, reads DGGITQSPKYLFRKEGQNVTLSCEQNLNHDAMYWYRQDPGQGLRLIYYSQIVNDFQKGDIAEGYSVSREKKESFPLTVTSAQKNPTAFYLCASSMVGGVTEAFFGQGTRLTVV.

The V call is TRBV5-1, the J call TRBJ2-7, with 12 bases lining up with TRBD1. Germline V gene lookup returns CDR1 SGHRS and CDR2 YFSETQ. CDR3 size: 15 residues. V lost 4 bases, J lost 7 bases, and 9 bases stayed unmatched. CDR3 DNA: TGCGCCAGCAGCAACCGGGACAGGGGGCCGGGAGAGCAGTACTTC. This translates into CASSNRDRGPGEQYF.

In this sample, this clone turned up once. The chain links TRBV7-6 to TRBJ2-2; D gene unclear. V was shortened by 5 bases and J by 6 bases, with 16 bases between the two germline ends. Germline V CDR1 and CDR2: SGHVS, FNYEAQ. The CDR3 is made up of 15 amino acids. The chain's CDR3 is CASSLRGPGPGELFF. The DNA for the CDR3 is TGTGCCAGCAGCCTTCGTGGTCCTGGGCCCGGGGAGCTGTTTTTT.

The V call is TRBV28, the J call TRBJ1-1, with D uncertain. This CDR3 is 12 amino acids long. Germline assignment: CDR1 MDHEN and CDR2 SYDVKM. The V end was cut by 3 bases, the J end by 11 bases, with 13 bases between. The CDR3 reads CASSFRGGGAFF. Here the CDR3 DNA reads TGTGCCAGCAGTTTCCGGGGTGGCGGCGCTTTCTTT.

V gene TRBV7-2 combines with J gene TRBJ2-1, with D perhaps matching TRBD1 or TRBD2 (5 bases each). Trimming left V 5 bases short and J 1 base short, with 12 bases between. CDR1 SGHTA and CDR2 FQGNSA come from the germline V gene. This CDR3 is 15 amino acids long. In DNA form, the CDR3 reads TGTGCCAGCAGCCACGACGGGGCGTCCTACAATGAGCAGTTCTTC. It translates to CASSHDGASYNEQFF.

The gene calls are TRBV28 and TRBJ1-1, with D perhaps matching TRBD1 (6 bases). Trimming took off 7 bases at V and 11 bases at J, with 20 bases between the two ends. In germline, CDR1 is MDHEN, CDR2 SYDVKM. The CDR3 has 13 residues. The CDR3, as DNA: TGTGCCAGCACCCCCCCGGGGAACAGGGATGCTTTCTTT. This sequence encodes CASTPPGNRDAFF. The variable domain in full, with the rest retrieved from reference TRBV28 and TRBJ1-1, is DVKVTQSSRYLVKRTGEKVFLECVQDMDHENMFWYRQDPGLGLRLIYFSYDVKMKEKGDIPEGYSVSREKKERFSLILESASTNQTSMYLCASTPPGNRDAFFGQGTRLTVV.

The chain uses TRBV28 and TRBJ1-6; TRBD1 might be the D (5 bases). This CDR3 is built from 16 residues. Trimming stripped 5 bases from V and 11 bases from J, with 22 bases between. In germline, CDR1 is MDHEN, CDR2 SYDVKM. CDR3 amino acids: CASSPRDGASRAPLHF. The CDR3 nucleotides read TGTGCCAGCAGTCCCCGGGATGGGGCTAGTCGGGCACCCCTCCACTTT.

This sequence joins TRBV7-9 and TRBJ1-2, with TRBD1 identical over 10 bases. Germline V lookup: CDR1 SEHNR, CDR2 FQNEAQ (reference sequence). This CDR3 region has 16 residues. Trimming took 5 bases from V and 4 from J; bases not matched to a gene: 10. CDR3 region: CASSDRDRGHPYGYTF. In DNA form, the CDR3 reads TGTGCCAGCAGCGACCGGGACAGGGGTCATCCCTATGGCTACACCTTC.

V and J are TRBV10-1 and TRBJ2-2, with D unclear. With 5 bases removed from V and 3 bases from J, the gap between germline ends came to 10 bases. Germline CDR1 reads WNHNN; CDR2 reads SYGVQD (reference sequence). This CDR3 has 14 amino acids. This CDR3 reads CASSTRRDTGELFF. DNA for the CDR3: TGCGCCAGCAGTACACGACGAGACACCGGGGAGCTGTTTTTT.